This T cell receptor (beta chain) comes out of a study of blood T cell repertoires in COVID-19. About the study: Researchers got acute and convalescent COVID-19 samples from the United States, Italy and Spain. PBMCs, B-cell-depleted T cells, or T cells provided the cDNA or gDNA that made up the material.

Study processing details: Reference gene primer amplification in the assay estimated nucleated cell counts. Generated by immunoSEQ multiplex PCR, the TCRdb table keeps only in-frame clones and is missing some. The DNA was the basis for D and trimming; V, J and clone size are from that table. The repertoire has roughly 130,000 clones, 82% of them found once; the top ten carry about 4.2%. The CDR3 sequence is 13 residues long. V was pared by 2 bases and J by 3 bases, with 5 bases between. The germline gives CDR1 SGHAT, CDR2 FQNNGV. The V and J genes are TRBV11-2 and TRBJ1-3; tentative D call: TRBD1 (5 bases). What was sequenced was peripheral blood. The clonotype comes from a woman aged 70-85 years with acute or convalescent COVID-19. In nucleotides, the CDR3 is TGTGCCAGCAGCTTACAGGGTGGAAACACCATATATTTT. Amino acids: CASSLQGGNTIYF.